The following is a TCR beta chain sequence with its context. As yet, its antigen is unknown. The primer mix had 60 Vbeta and 13 Jbeta primers. Repertoires were generated with immunoSEQ multiplex PCR, while TCRdb's copy carries only in-frame clones and drops some. The sample comprises about 300,000 clones, 86% of which are singletons, and around 4.2% rests with the top ten. The CDR3 has 16 residues. With V trimmed by 1 base and J by 4 bases, 8 bases remained unmatched. Germline V gives CDR1 SNHLY, CDR2 FYNNEI. The data were obtained in a study of cytomegalovirus exposure and HLA in healthy donors. Study background: Caucasian-associated ancestry cluster membership applied to about 83% of about 370 genotyped donors.

General study findings and limits: Among donors in an Asian-associated ancestry cluster, a later analysis reportedly found fewer N-insertions than the roughly 610-donor mean.

The genes are TRBV2 and TRBJ2-3, with 7 bases that match TRBD1. The sequencing sample was made of PBMCs. This clonotype originated in a middle-aged man in good health and CMV-seropositive. The CDR3 DNA reads as TGTGCCAGCAGTGAAGAGGCAGGGGGACCGCCAGATACGCAGTATTTT. Translated: CASSEEAGGPPDTQYF.